What follows is one T cell receptor beta chain and its context. What it binds is not known. The CDR3 totals 15 residues. Germline CDR1 is SGHRS and CDR2 is YFSETQ. Trimming stripped 0 bases from V and 3 bases from J, with 13 bases between. The PCR employed 60 Vbeta primers together with 13 Jbeta primers. The assay was immunoSEQ multiplex PCR, and TCRdb's table has in-frame clones only and misses some. The sample includes around 100,000 clones, 73% of them seen just once. This entry belongs to a study of cytomegalovirus exposure and HLA in healthy donors. General study points: A later analysis showed TCR association rates differing by HLA locus, peaking at DRB1 and lowest at HLA-C. Earlier analysis looked at TCR beta V segments, and most were productive about 90% or about 30% of the time.

Among the donors, all were healthy bone marrow donors. The sequenced sample was PBMCs. This sequence originates from a man aged 35 to 55 in good health and CMV-seronegative. The chain has TRBV5-1 and TRBJ2-7; a possible D gene is TRBD2 (7 bases). The CDR3 loop is CASSLEGGKVYEQYF. CDR3 in DNA: TGCGCCAGCAGCTTGGAGGGGGGGAAGGTCTACGAGCAGTACTTC.